Listed below are T cell receptor beta chains from one sample, sequenced in a study of OX40 agonist ivuxolimab in advanced cancers. Sequencing was performed with immunoSEQ multiplex PCR; in TCRdb, only in-frame clones are kept and a portion is missing. This sample has 35,000 to 40,000 clones, with nearly 85% found just once. Sequences were derived from CD4+ or CD8+ T cells sorted from blood, sampled in a trial of the OX40 agonist ivuxolimab. These receptors came from an adult with an advanced solid tumor such as melanoma, head and neck, liver or kidney cancer. Both conserved end residues are part of each CDR3. The D gene is left open where the match is weak. Part of the rows lack a size; the others show once, few, many or a class for expanded clones.

abundance: NA
d_gene: TRBD1
j_gene: TRBJ2-7
v_gene: TRBV9
CDR3aa: CASSVAGQGNNEQYF
CDR3nt: TGTGCCAGCAGCGTAGCGGGACAGGGAAACAACGAGCAGTACTTC

abundance: NA
d_gene: NA
j_gene: TRBJ1-6
v_gene: TRBV5-6
CDR3aa: CASSLAITDNSPLHF
CDR3nt: TGTGCCAGCAGCTTGGCCATAACGGATAATTCACCCCTCCACTTT

abundance: NA
d_gene: TRBD1
j_gene: TRBJ2-7
v_gene: TRBV10-3
CDR3aa: CAMTPGQGTYEQYF
CDR3nt: TGTGCCATGACTCCGGGACAGGGAACCTACGAGCAGTACTTC

abundance: few
d_gene: NA
j_gene: TRBJ1-2
v_gene: TRBV29-1
CDR3aa: CSVEGAANYGYTF
CDR3nt: TGCAGCGTTGAAGGGGCGGCTAACTATGGCTACACCTTC

abundance: once
d_gene: NA
j_gene: TRBJ1-6
v_gene: TRBV7-2
CDR3aa: CASSLTNSYNSPLHF
CDR3nt: TGTGCCAGCAGCTTAACAAACTCCTATAATTCACCCCTCCACTTT

abundance: NA
d_gene: NA
j_gene: TRBJ2-1
v_gene: TRBV9
CDR3aa: CASSAPQGYEQFF
CDR3nt: TGTGCCAGCAGCGCTCCGCAGGGCTATGAGCAGTTCTTC

abundance: NA
d_gene: NA
j_gene: TRBJ1-5
v_gene: TRBV7-8
CDR3aa: CASSLWTAARSNQPQHF
CDR3nt: TGTGCCAGCAGCTTATGGACGGCGGCAAGGAGCAATCAGCCCCAGCATTTT

abundance: once
d_gene: TRBD2
j_gene: TRBJ2-5
v_gene: TRBV30
CDR3aa: CAWRLAGTQETQYF
CDR3nt: TGTGCCTGGAGACTAGCGGGGACCCAAGAGACCCAGTACTTC

abundance: NA
d_gene: NA
j_gene: TRBJ1-2
v_gene: TRBV7-3
CDR3aa: CASSLGQDYGYTF
CDR3nt: TGTGCCAGCAGCTTGGGGCAGGACTATGGCTACACCTTC

abundance: NA
d_gene: NA
j_gene: TRBJ1-2
v_gene: TRBV19
CDR3aa: CATQGRDGYTF
CDR3nt: TGTGCCACCCAGGGTAGGGATGGCTACACCTTC

abundance: NA
d_gene: NA
j_gene: TRBJ2-1
v_gene: TRBV7-9
CDR3aa: CASSRDLDEQFF
CDR3nt: TGTGCCAGCAGCCGAGACTTGGATGAGCAGTTCTTC

abundance: NA
d_gene: NA
j_gene: TRBJ1-6
v_gene: TRBV27
CDR3aa: CASTLPLVHF
CDR3nt: TGTGCCAGCACCCTCCCGCTCGTCCACTTT

abundance: NA
d_gene: NA
j_gene: TRBJ1-4
v_gene: TRBV18
CDR3aa: CASSPGRANEKLFF
CDR3nt: TGTGCCAGCTCACCGGGGAGGGCTAATGAAAAACTGTTTTTT

abundance: NA
d_gene: NA
j_gene: TRBJ1-1
v_gene: TRBV10-3
CDR3aa: CAISEGGVYTEAFF
CDR3nt: TGTGCCATCAGTGAAGGAGGGGTGTACACTGAAGCTTTCTTT